Presented here are 20 T cell receptor beta chains from one specimen sequenced in a study of T-cell memory formation after mild COVID-19. One entry per CDR3 protein, called by TCRdb with MiXCR from the 5' RACE reads. The sample has about 420,000 distinct CDR3 sequences, under 25% seen once. Source material: PBMCs or a T cell subset sorted from them (not recorded which). The receptors come from an adult woman who had mild COVID-19 (a few samples of this study predate the infection). Cell type and time point are not known.

The V gene is TRBV15, the J gene TRBJ2-3, with 9 nucleotides matching TRBD2. The V and J ends lost 2 bases and 1 base, in that order; junction bases with no gene match: 7. Germline values: CDR1 LNHNV, CDR2 YYDKDF (reference sequence). The CDR3 has 17 amino acids. The CDR3, as DNA: TGTGCCACCAGCAGAAATAGCGGGAGCTCGGGCACAGATACGCAGTATTTT. Translating gives CATSRNSGSSGTDTQYF. The whole variable domain, filled in from reference TRBV15 and TRBJ2-3, reads DAMVIQNPRYQVTQFGKPVTLSCSQTLNHNVMYWYQQKSSQAPKLLFHYYDKDFNNEADTPDNFQSRRPNTSFCFLDIRSPGLGDTAMYLCATSRNSGSSGTDTQYFGPGTRLTVL.

In its sample, this clonotype was seen a few times. The chain joins TRBV6-2 or TRBV6-3 to TRBJ1-1, with D uncertain. Trimming took 8 bases from V and 1 from J, leaving 8 bases between them. The CDR3 runs to 12 residues. CDR1 MNHEY and CDR2 SVGEGT come from the germline V gene. CDR3 sequence (DNA): TGTGCCAGCGGAGAGGGGAACACTGAAGCTTTCTTT. Translating it yields CASGEGNTEAFF.

The J gene is TRBJ2-2, the V gene TRBV5-1; 11 bases match TRBD2. The germline V gene encodes CDR1 SGHRS and CDR2 YFSETQ. With V trimmed by 0 bases and J by 4 bases, 5 bases remained unmatched. The CDR3 consists of 17 residues. In nucleotides, the CDR3 is TGCGCCAGCAGCTTGGGTACACTAGCGGGAGTCACCGGGGAGCTGTTTTTT. It encodes CASSLGTLAGVTGELFF.

The chain joins TRBV30 to TRBJ2-7; either TRBD1 or TRBD2 may fit D (5 bases each). CDR1 GTSNPN and CDR2 SVGIG come from the germline V gene (reference sequence). This CDR3 is 17 amino acids long. V lost 0 bases, J lost 4 bases, and 22 bases lay in between. CDR3 residues: CAWSVFGTVERRYEQYF. The CDR3 nucleotides are TGTGCCTGGAGTGTATTCGGGACGGTAGAGCGGAGATACGAGCAGTACTTC.

This clonotype has just a few counts. This chain uses TRBV5-1 with TRBJ1-1, with 8 bases fitting TRBD1. Germline V gives CDR1 SGHRS, CDR2 YFSETQ. The CDR3 is made up of 14 amino acids. V shed 0 bases, J shed 5 bases, and the junction held 3 bases outside the gene matches. CDR3 nucleotides: TGCGCCAGCAGCTTGGGACAGGGGAAGACTGAAGCTTTCTTT. This gives the protein CASSLGQGKTEAFF.

The rearrangement joins TRBV7-9 to TRBJ1-5; a possible D gene is TRBD1 (5 bases). The CDR3 sequence is 17 residues long. V was trimmed by 1 base and J by 4 bases, leaving 17 bases between them. Germline CDR1 reads SEHNR; CDR2 reads FQNEAQ (reference sequence). CDR3 loop: CASSLVALRVRNQPQHF. The CDR3 DNA reads TGTGCCAGCAGCTTAGTAGCCCTCAGGGTGCGGAATCAGCCCCAGCATTTT.

This chain uses TRBV11-2 with TRBJ2-3; D might be TRBD1 (6 bases). The CDR3 is 16 amino acids. Germline V gives CDR1 SGHAT, CDR2 FQNNGV. The germline V and J ends were trimmed by 3 bases and 2 bases, with 15 bases remaining between them. This chain's CDR3 is CASSFSITGITDTQYF. CDR3 DNA: TGTGCCAGCAGCTTCTCGATAACAGGGATCACAGATACGCAGTATTTT.

The rearrangement uses TRBV15 and TRBJ2-5; D may be TRBD2 (6 bases). Germline CDR1 reads LNHNV; CDR2 reads YYDKDF (reference sequence). The CDR3 length is 17 residues. V was pared by 1 base and J by 1 base, with 16 bases between. The CDR3 loop is CATSRAKSGLSQETQYF. CDR3 coding DNA: TGTGCCACCAGCAGAGCGAAGAGCGGGTTGAGCCAAGAGACCCAGTACTTC.

This clonotype was seen only a few times. The genes are TRBV29-1 and TRBJ1-1; D remains unclear. This CDR3 is 13 amino acids long. Trimming shortened V by 5 bases and J by 5 bases, and 15 bases separated the two germline ends. The germline CDR1 and CDR2 sequences are SQVTM and ANQGSEA. In DNA form, the CDR3 reads TGCAGCGTTACAGTCTCCCATCGGACTGAAGCTTTCTTT. This gives the protein CSVTVSHRTEAFF.

This rearrangement joins TRBV7-9 to TRBJ2-7; maybe TRBD1 (5 bases). CDR3 length: 12 residues. Germline CDR1 SEHNR, CDR2 FQNEAQ (reference sequence). V lost 6 bases, J lost 2 bases, and 8 bases lay in between. CDR3 sequence (DNA): TGTGCCAGCAGGACAGAGACCTACGAGCAGTACTTC. Protein product: CASRTETYEQYF.

The CDR3 nucleotides are TGTGCCAGCAGCGGACCGGGGACTCGCAATGAGCAGTTCTTC. It is translated as CASSGPGTRNEQFF. V gene TRBV13 combines with J gene TRBJ2-1, with a possible D match to TRBD2 (6 bases). Between the trimmed V and J ends, which lost 5 bases and 6 bases, there was a span of 14 bases. This CDR3 has 14 amino acids. Germline V gene lookup returns CDR1 PRHDT and CDR2 FYEKMQ (reference sequence). Full variable domain (remainder filled in from reference TRBV13 and TRBJ2-1): AAGVIQSPRHLIKEKRETATLKCYPIPRHDTVYWYQQGPGQDPQFLISFYEKMQSDKGSIPDRFSAQQFSDYHSELNMSSLELGDSALYFCASSGPGTRNEQFFGPGTRLTVL.

Turning to this clonotype: Mismatch with germline at one junction end may stem from a read error. The chain recombines TRBV14 with TRBJ2-3; D unresolved. The CDR3 sequence is 11 residues long. Germline CDR1 reads SGHDN; CDR2 reads FVKESK. CDR3 loop: CACSQVDTQYF. Here the CDR3 DNA reads TGTGCCTGCAGCCAAGTGGATACGCAGTATTTT. Filled out from reference TRBV14 and TRBJ2-3, the complete variable domain reads EAGVTQFPSHSVIEKGQTVTLRCDPISGHDNLYWYRRVMGKEIKFLLHFVKESKQDESGMPNNRFLAERTGGTYSTLKVQPAELEDSGVYFCACSQVDTQYFGPGTRLTVL.

This clonotype turned up a few times. The conserved final phenylalanine or tryptophan is absent from the CDR3, which likely points to a read error. The chain employs TRBV6-6 and TRBJ2-5, with TRBD1 matching 7 bases. The CDR3 runs 14 residues. V dropped 8 bases and J dropped 2; count of bases not matched to a gene: 8. Germline CDR1 MNHNY, CDR2 SVGAGI (reference sequence). CDR3 sequence (DNA): TGTGCCAGCGAGGGGGCGACAACTCAAGAGACCCAGTACTTA. Translated, it gives CASEGATTQETQYL.

This clonotype was counted at least ten times. As DNA, the CDR3 is TGTGCCAGCAGCGCACAGGGTGGAGAGACCCAGTACTTC. Amino acid sequence: CASSAQGGETQYF. The chain combines TRBV7-9 with TRBJ2-5; weak D call: TRBD1 (6 bases). Germline values: CDR1 SEHNR, CDR2 FQNEAQ (reference sequence). Trimming removed 5 bases at V and 4 bases at J, with 11 bases between. The CDR3 loop spans 13 amino acids.

V usage is TRBV7-3 and J usage is TRBJ2-5; no reliable D call. The ends were cut back, 2 bases at V and 2 bases at J, with 12 bases in the middle. The CDR3 consists of 15 residues. CDR1 and CDR2 from the germline V gene are SGHTA and FQGTGA. For the CDR3, the DNA is TGTGCCAGCAGCTTAGACGGCTCGGCTCAAGAGACCCAGTACTTC. Amino acid sequence: CASSLDGSAQETQYF.

There are a few counts of this clonotype. The chain has TRBV6-6 and TRBJ1-3, with D possibly matching TRBD1 (6 bases). The V end was cut by 0 bases, the J end by 3 bases, with 9 bases between. The CDR3 sequence is 15 residues long. Germline CDR1 MNHNY, CDR2 SVGAGI (reference sequence). The CDR3 spells CASSYSTGGGNTIYF. In DNA, the CDR3 is TGTGCCAGCAGTTACTCGACAGGTGGTGGAAACACCATATATTTT.

This chain connects TRBV7-2 to TRBJ1-2; D is undetermined. Germline assignment: CDR1 SGHTA and CDR2 FQGNSA. The CDR3 is 14 residues long. V was cut by 1 base and J by 4 bases, with 10 bases left in between. The DNA of the CDR3 is TGTGCCAGCAGCTTAGTCCCCCGGGGCTATGGCTACACCTTC. Encoded protein: CASSLVPRGYGYTF.

J is TRBJ2-3 and V is TRBV7-9, with D hard to call. The ends were cut back, 6 bases at V and 8 bases at J, with 12 bases in the middle. The CDR3 has 12 residues. CDR1 and CDR2 (germline): SEHNR, FQNEAQ (reference sequence). The CDR3 coding sequence is TGTGCCAGCAGGTCCTCCCCGGGTACGCAGTATTTT. Its protein is CASRSSPGTQYF. Drawing the rest from reference TRBV7-9 and TRBJ2-3, the complete variable domain is DTGVSQNPRHKITKRGQNVTFRCDPISEHNRLYWYRQTLGQGPEFLTYFQNEAQLEKSRLLSDRFSAERPKGSFSTLEIQRTEQGDSAMYLCASRSSPGTQYFGPGTRLTVL.

This clonotype was picked up a small number of times. This chain connects TRBV5-1 to TRBJ2-2; D is perhaps TRBD1 (7 bases). V lost 0 bases to trimming and J lost 3 bases, with 9 bases between them. This CDR3 contains 15 residues. Germline V gene sequence: CDR1 SGHRS, CDR2 YFSETQ. Here the CDR3 reads CASSLGRGDTGELFF. DNA of the CDR3: TGCGCCAGCAGCTTGGGCAGGGGGGACACCGGGGAGCTGTTTTTT.

The genes are TRBV12-3 or TRBV12-4 and TRBJ2-5; D tentatively fits TRBD1 or TRBD2 (5 bases each). V shed 2 bases and J shed 5 bases, with 9 bases lying between them. This CDR3 region has 13 residues. The CDR3 is CASSLPGTETQYF. CDR3 DNA sequence: TGTGCCAGCAGTTTACCAGGGACGGAGACCCAGTACTTC.